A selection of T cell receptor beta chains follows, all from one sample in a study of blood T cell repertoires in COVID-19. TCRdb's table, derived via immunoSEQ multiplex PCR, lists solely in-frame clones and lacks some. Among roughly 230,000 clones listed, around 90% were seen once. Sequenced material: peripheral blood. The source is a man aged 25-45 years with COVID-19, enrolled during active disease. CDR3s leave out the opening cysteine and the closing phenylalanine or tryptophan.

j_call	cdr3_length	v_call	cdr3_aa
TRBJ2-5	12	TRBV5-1	ASSEGITQETQY
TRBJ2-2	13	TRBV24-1	ATQDGQGYTGELF
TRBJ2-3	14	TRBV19	ASSILAGDPTDTQY
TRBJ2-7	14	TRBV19	ASSILGRVRIREQY
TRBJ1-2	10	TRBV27	ASSLPGYGYT
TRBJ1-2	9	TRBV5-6	ASSLGAGYT
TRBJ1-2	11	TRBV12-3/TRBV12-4	ASSRDRTYGYT
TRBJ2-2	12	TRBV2	ASRRGEDIGELF
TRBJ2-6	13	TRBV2	ASSTGGAGANVLT
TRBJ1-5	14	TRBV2	ASSDQTGVLNQPQH
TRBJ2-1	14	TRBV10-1	ASSELAGGPKDEQF
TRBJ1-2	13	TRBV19	ASSLTRTGTYGYT
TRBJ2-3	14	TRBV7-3	ASSLGQLTSTDTQY
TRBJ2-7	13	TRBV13	ASSLTGTGAYEQY
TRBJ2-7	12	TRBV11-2	ASSFAGRYYEQY
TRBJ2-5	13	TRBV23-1	ASSHHRGLEETQY
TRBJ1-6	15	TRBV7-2	ASSYGSASKFNSPLH
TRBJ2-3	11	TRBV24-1	AARCWPGDTQY
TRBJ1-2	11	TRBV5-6	ASSPQGNYGYT
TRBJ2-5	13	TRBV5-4	ASSLLQESRETQY
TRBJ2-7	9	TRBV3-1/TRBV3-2	ASTGSHEQY
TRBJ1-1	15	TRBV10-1	ASSVPEERQGNTEAF
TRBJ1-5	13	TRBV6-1	ASSEQDRANQPQH
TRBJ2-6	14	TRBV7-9	ASSLSGGGGANVLT
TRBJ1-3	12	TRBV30	AWSSWAYGNTIY
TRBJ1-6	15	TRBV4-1	ASSQDGGEFYNSPLH
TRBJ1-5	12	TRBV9	ASSLSPLDQPQH
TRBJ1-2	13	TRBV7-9	ASSLAPGSAYGYT
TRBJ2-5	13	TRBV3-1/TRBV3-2	ASSQRRAGVETQY
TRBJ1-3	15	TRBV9	ASSVDPAGGAGNTIY
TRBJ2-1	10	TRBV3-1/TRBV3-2	ASSPRTPQQF
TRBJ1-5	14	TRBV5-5	ASSLGQYLSNQPQH
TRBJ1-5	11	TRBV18	ASSPTAYQPQH
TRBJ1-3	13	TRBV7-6	ASSSTHSSGNTIY
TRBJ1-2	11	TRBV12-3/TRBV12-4	ASIKGGSYGYT
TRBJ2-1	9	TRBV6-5	ATRGTREQF
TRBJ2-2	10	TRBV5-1	ASSWESGELF
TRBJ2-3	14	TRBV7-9	ASSSPGQGEADTQY
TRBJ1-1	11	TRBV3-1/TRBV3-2	ASSRQGASEAF
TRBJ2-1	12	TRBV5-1	ASSLGSGDREQF
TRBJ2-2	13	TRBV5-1	ASSSGGANTGELF
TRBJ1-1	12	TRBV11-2	ASSFGITGTEAF
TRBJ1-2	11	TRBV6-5	ASSTGHFYGYT
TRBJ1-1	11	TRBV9	ASSVGLYTEAF
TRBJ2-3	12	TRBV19	ASSPGQGTDTQY
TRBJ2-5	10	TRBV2	ASSGGQETQY